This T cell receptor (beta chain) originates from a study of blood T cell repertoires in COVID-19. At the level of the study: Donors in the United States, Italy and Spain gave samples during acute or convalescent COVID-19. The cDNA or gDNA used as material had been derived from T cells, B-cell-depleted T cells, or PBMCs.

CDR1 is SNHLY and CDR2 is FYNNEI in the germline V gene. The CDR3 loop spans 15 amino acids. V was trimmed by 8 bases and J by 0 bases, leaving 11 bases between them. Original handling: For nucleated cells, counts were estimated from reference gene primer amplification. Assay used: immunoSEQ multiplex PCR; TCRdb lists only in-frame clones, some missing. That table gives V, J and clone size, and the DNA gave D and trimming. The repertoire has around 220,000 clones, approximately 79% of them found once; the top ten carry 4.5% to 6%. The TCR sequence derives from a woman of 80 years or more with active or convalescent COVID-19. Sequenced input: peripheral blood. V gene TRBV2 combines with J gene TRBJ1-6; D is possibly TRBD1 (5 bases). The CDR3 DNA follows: TGTGCCAGCCGACAGTTTAGCTCCTATAATTCACCCCTCCACTTT. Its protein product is CASRQFSSYNSPLHF.